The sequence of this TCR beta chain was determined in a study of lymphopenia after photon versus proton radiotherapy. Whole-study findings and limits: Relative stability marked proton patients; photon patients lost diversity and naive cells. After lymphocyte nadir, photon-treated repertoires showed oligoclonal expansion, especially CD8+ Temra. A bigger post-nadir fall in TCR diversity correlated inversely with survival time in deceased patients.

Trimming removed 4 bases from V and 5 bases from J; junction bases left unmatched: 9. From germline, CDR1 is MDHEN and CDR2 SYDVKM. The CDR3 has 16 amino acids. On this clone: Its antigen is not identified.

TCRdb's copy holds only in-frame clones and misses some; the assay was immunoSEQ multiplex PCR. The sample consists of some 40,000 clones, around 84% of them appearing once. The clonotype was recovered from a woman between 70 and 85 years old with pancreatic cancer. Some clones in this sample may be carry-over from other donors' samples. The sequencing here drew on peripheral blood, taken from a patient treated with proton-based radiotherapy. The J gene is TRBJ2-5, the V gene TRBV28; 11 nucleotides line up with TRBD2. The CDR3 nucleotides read TGTGCCAGCAGTTCCCCAATAGCGGGAGGGATCGAGACCCAGTACTTC. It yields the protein CASSSPIAGGIETQYF. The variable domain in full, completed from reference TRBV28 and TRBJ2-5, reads DVKVTQSSRYLVKRTGEKVFLECVQDMDHENMFWYRQDPGLGLRLIYFSYDVKMKEKGDIPEGYSVSREKKERFSLILESASTNQTSMYLCASSSPIAGGIETQYFGPGTRLLVL.